A selection of T cell receptor beta chains follows, all from one sample in a study of T-cell memory formation after mild COVID-19. Via MiXCR, TCRdb re-called the 5' RACE reads, giving one row per CDR3 protein. This sample has about 180,000 distinct CDR3 sequences, with 16% found just once. The sample comprised PBMCs or a T cell subset sorted from them (not recorded which). The receptors shown here come from an adult woman who had mild COVID-19 (a few samples of this study predate the infection). Cell type and time point are not known. Both conserved end residues are part of each CDR3.

J gene,V gene,CDR3 protein
TRBJ2-6,TRBV2,CASSLIAGALSGANVLTF
TRBJ2-7,TRBV12-3/TRBV12-4,CASSSGNSYEQYF
TRBJ1-1,TRBV7-2,CASSLTGGRYTEAFF
TRBJ1-2,TRBV4-3,CASSRGSGFYGYTF
TRBJ1-1,TRBV20-1,CSALGQLGTEAFF
TRBJ2-5,TRBV7-9,CASSLSRGETQYF
TRBJ1-5,TRBV20-1,CSATTGGLSNQPQHF
TRBJ2-4,TRBV29-1,CSGGAGNIQYF
TRBJ1-6,TRBV12-3/TRBV12-4,CASSFRGDDSPLHF
TRBJ1-6,TRBV20-1,CSARDSRSGQINSPLHF
TRBJ1-4,TRBV4-3,CASSLVLSNEKLFF
TRBJ2-2,TRBV7-2,CASSFYRELFF
TRBJ2-6,TRBV24-1,CATGAEAGANVLTF
TRBJ1-1,TRBV12-3/TRBV12-4,CASTLSPGYREAFF
TRBJ2-7,TRBV25-1,CASSPLGQGVKVEQYF
TRBJ2-2,TRBV19,CASSQQGTGFAGELFF
TRBJ2-3,TRBV30,CAYASTDTQYF
TRBJ1-2,TRBV27,CASSLAGAQGYTF
TRBJ2-2,TRBV5-4,CASSLGHGTGELFF
TRBJ1-1,TRBV11-3,CASSPRTGKNTEAFF
TRBJ1-6,TRBV9,CASSVGGSPLHF
TRBJ2-3,TRBV5-4,CASSLRLAGASTDTQYF
TRBJ1-1,TRBV9,CASSQGNTEAFF
TRBJ2-7,TRBV18,CASSPQGTTYEQYF
TRBJ1-1,TRBV7-2,CASSLGTDGYTEAFF
TRBJ2-3,TRBV12-3/TRBV12-4,CASSLSGTSSTDTQYF
TRBJ2-7,TRBV7-2,CASSPSRVGEQYF